Below are 26 T cell receptor beta chains sequenced from a single sample in a study of CD8 T cells in ankylosing spondylitis. General study findings and limits: A TCR beta motif of eight or nine highly homologous variants seemed to mark ankylosing spondylitis blood.

No antigen has been identified for these receptors. TCRdb reprocessed the 5' RACE reads with MiXCR, giving one entry per CDR3 protein. This sample has over 600,000 distinct CDR3 sequences, with 15% to 20% found just once. Sequenced material: blood, either unsorted or a sorted T cell fraction (not recorded which). Receptor source: a male donor with ankylosing spondylitis.

The rearrangement uses TRBV2 and TRBJ2-1; the match to TRBD2 covers 14 bases. Germline V gives CDR1 SNHLY, CDR2 FYNNEI. J was trimmed by 2 bases and V by 10 bases; bases with no gene match: 10. There are 17 residues in the CDR3. The CDR3 here is CATTGLAGVGTYNEQFF. DNA of the CDR3: TGTGCCACCACGGGACTAGCGGGAGTTGGAACCTACAATGAGCAGTTCTTC.

The chain has TRBV24-1 and TRBJ1-1, with TRBD1 matching over 9 bases. The germline V gene has CDR1 KGHDR and CDR2 SFDVKD. The CDR3 runs 12 residues. The J segment lost 8 bases and the V segment lost 3 bases, leaving 0 bases of the junction unmatched. The CDR3 DNA reads as TGTGCCACCAGTGATGGGACAGGGGAAGCTTTCTTT. Amino acid sequence: CATSDGTGEAFF.

This clonotype has just a few counts. The rearrangement links TRBV24-1 to TRBJ2-1; TRBD2 aligns across 12 bases. Germline CDR1 KGHDR, CDR2 SFDVKD. The CDR3 runs 18 residues. J gave up 8 bases and V 3 bases, and 13 bases lay outside the gene matches. CDR3 DNA sequence: TGTGCCACCAGTGATCCCCTTCAACTAGCGGGAGGATTGTATGAGCAGTTCTTC. Encoded protein: CATSDPLQLAGGLYEQFF.

This clonotype showed up just a few times. The CDR3 loop is CASSPISGPQGPNSPLHF. For the CDR3, the DNA is TGTGCCAGCTCACCAATTTCGGGGCCACAGGGACCAAACTCACCCCTCCACTTT. The chain links TRBV18 to TRBJ1-6; D may be TRBD1 (6 bases). V was shortened by 2 bases and J by 10 bases, with 24 bases between the two germline ends. The CDR3 is made up of 18 amino acids. Germline values: CDR1 KGHSH, CDR2 LQKENI.

At least ten counts were recorded for this clonotype. The gene calls are TRBV5-1 and TRBJ1-4; TRBD1 matches at 8 bases. Germline trimming cut 0 bases from V and 8 bases from J; bases unmatched to any gene: 6. CDR1 SGHRS and CDR2 YFSETQ come from the germline V gene. This CDR3 region has 15 residues. Here the CDR3 reads CASSLEPGGYEKLFF. In DNA form, the CDR3 reads TGCGCCAGCAGCTTGGAGCCAGGGGGCTACGAAAAACTGTTTTTT.

This rearrangement joins TRBV11-2 to TRBJ1-6; tentative D call: TRBD1 (6 bases). In germline, CDR1 is SGHAT, CDR2 FQNNGV. The CDR3 covers 18 residues. Trimming cost V 6 bases and J 0 bases, with 18 bases left between them. The CDR3 DNA is TGTGCCAGCAGTCTTATCCTTCAGGGGTTCTCCTATAATTCACCCCTCCACTTT. It is translated as CASSLILQGFSYNSPLHF. The whole variable domain, remainder taken from reference TRBV11-2 and TRBJ1-6, is EAGVAQSPRYKIIEKRQSVAFWCNPISGHATLYWYQQILGQGPKLLIQFQNNGVVDDSQLPKDRFSAERLKGVDSTLKIQPAKLEDSAVYLCASSLILQGFSYNSPLHFGNGTRLTVT.

This clonotype has more than one count but fewer than ten. The chain couples TRBV3-1 to TRBJ2-1; 8 positions agree with TRBD2. V was pared by 1 base and J by 8 bases, with 13 bases of the junction left unmatched. The CDR3 has 17 amino acids. In germline, CDR1 is LGHDT, CDR2 YNNKEL (reference sequence). Here the CDR3 reads CASSQGRLAPGRDEQFF. The CDR3 nucleotides read TGTGCCAGCAGCCAAGGGAGACTAGCGCCGGGACGGGATGAGCAGTTCTTC.

This chain links TRBV20-1 with TRBJ1-3; tentative D call: TRBD1 (5 bases). With 3 bases removed from V and 4 bases from J, the gap between germline ends came to 10 bases. The CDR3 spans 13 residues. CDR1 is DFQATT and CDR2 is SNEGSKA in the germline V gene (reference sequence). The CDR3 region is CSASRGDGNTIYF. The DNA for the CDR3 is TGCAGTGCTAGTCGTGGGGACGGAAACACCATATATTTT.

Only a few counts were recorded for this clonotype. CDR3 amino acids: CAWTSGYTGELFF. The CDR3 region has the DNA TGTGCCTGGACTAGCGGTTACACCGGGGAGCTGTTTTTT. The chain combines TRBV30 with TRBJ2-2; 7 nucleotides align to TRBD2. Germline values: CDR1 GTSNPN, CDR2 SVGIG (reference sequence). Germline trimming cut 4 bases from V and 3 bases from J; bases unmatched to any gene: 2. This CDR3 spans 13 amino acids.

The chain combines TRBV7-6 with TRBJ2-7, with D perhaps matching TRBD2 (5 bases). The CDR3 runs to 13 residues. Trimming shortened V by 4 bases and J by 3 bases, and 10 bases separated the two germline ends. The germline CDR1 and CDR2 sequences are SGHVS and FNYEAQ. The CDR3: CASSSGVNYEQYF. In DNA, the CDR3 is TGTGCCAGCAGCTCCGGGGTGAACTACGAGCAGTACTTC.

The V and J genes are TRBV5-1 and TRBJ2-1; D possibly corresponds to TRBD2 (6 bases). CDR1 and CDR2 (germline): SGHRS, YFSETQ. The CDR3 runs 16 residues. The germline V and J ends were trimmed by 2 bases and 4 bases, with 16 bases remaining between them. The CDR3 loop is CASSFLWVAEYNEQFF. CDR3 coding DNA: TGCGCCAGCAGCTTCCTTTGGGTAGCGGAGTACAATGAGCAGTTCTTC.

CDR3 residues: CASSPQGLIAGGLDNEQFF. The CDR3 DNA follows: TGTGCCAGCAGTCCCCAGGGGTTAATAGCGGGGGGGCTAGACAATGAGCAGTTCTTC. The chain has TRBV6-2 or TRBV6-3 and TRBJ2-1; 11 bases are a match to TRBD2. This CDR3 contains 19 residues. Trimming removed 5 bases from V and 5 bases from J; junction bases left unmatched: 17. Per the germline V gene, CDR1 is MNHEY and CDR2 is SVGEGT.

This clonotype was seen repeatedly, ten times or more. The chain recombines TRBV7-8 with TRBJ1-2; 9 bases match TRBD1. The CDR3 runs 15 residues. The germline V gene has CDR1 SGHVS and CDR2 FQNEAQ. With 0 bases clipped from V and 4 bases from J, the junction kept 3 bases outside the gene matches. CDR3 bases: TGTGCCAGCAGCTTAGCGCCGGACAGGGGCTATGGCTACACCTTC. Translated: CASSLAPDRGYGYTF.

This clonotype came up a few times. The V call is TRBV29-1, the J call TRBJ1-1; 10 bases line up with TRBD1. V was clipped by 4 bases and J by 1 base; unmatched bases: 9. The germline CDR1 and CDR2 sequences are SQVTM and ANQGSEA. This CDR3 contains 16 residues. CDR3 amino acids: CSVVARTGGSNTEAFF. CDR3 bases: TGCAGCGTTGTTGCCCGGACAGGGGGTTCGAACACTGAAGCTTTCTTT.

J is TRBJ2-1 and V is TRBV21-1; the table's D call, TRBD1, was not checked against the DNA. TRBV21-1 is tagged as a pseudogene. This CDR3 has 17 residues. CDR3 DNA: TGTGCCAGCAGCAAAGCGGGGGGACAGGACATGGTCAATGAGCAGTTCTTC. Translated: CASSKAGGQDMVNEQFF.

The V call is TRBV7-9, the J call TRBJ1-4; 10 nucleotides agree with TRBD1. Germline V gene lookup returns CDR1 SEHNR and CDR2 FQNEAQ (reference sequence). With 1 base clipped from V and 2 bases from J, the junction kept 4 bases outside the gene matches. There are 17 residues in the CDR3. As DNA, the CDR3 is TGTGCCAGCAGCTTAGTGGGACAGGGGATTACTAATGAAAAACTGTTTTTT. Protein: CASSLVGQGITNEKLFF.

The genes are TRBV7-8 and TRBJ2-6; D perhaps matches TRBD1 (5 bases). Germline V CDR1 and CDR2: SGHVS, FQNEAQ. This CDR3 is 15 amino acids long. V was trimmed by 5 bases and J by 2 bases, leaving 10 bases between them. This CDR3 is CASSLIGAGANVLTF. The CDR3 region has the DNA TGTGCCAGCAGCCTTATAGGGGCTGGGGCCAACGTCCTGACTTTC.

Note on this clonotype: A single base separates this from a much larger clone, so it may be a read error. The V call is TRBV5-1, the J call TRBJ1-1; 9 bases agree with TRBD1. Germline values: CDR1 SGHRS, CDR2 YFSETQ. There are 14 residues in the CDR3. The CDR3, as DNA: TGCGCCAGCAGCGGTACAGGGGGCGAAATTGAAGCTTCCTTT. This codes for CASSGTGGEIEASF.

V usage is TRBV7-8 and J usage is TRBJ2-1; no firm D call. CDR1 is SGHVS and CDR2 is FQNEAQ in the germline V gene. CDR3 length: 15 residues. The V end lost 3 bases, the J end lost 8 bases, and 17 bases lay between the germline ends. CDR3 amino acids: CASSLIAASGYEQFF. DNA of the CDR3: TGTGCCAGCAGCTTGATCGCAGCGTCCGGTTATGAGCAGTTCTTC.

In DNA form, the CDR3 reads TGCGCCAGCAACTTCAGAGGGGACAGAACGAACACTGAAGCTTTCTTT. Translation gives CASNFRGDRTNTEAFF. The rearrangement uses TRBV5-1 and TRBJ1-1, with 7 bases aligning to TRBD1. V lost 6 bases, J lost 1 base, and 12 bases stayed unmatched. This CDR3 comprises 16 residues. In germline, CDR1 is SGHRS, CDR2 YFSETQ.

This chain connects TRBV11-2 to TRBJ1-2, with D hard to call. V was trimmed by 0 bases and J by 8 bases, leaving 7 bases between them. This CDR3 spans 12 amino acids. CDR1 and CDR2 (germline): SGHAT, FQNNGV. CDR3 in DNA: TGTGCCAGCAGCTTAGATCGGACGGGCTACACCTTC. It is translated as CASSLDRTGYTF.

Only a few counts were recorded for this clonotype. This sequence joins TRBV9 and TRBJ2-1; weak D call: TRBD2 (6 bases). Germline-derived CDR1 and CDR2 are SGDLS and YYNGEE. Between the trimmed V and J ends, which lost 0 bases and 4 bases, there was a span of 11 bases. The CDR3 runs 15 residues. CDR3 in DNA: TGTGCCAGCAGCGTAGACGGGACTCCTTACAATGAGCAGTTCTTC. Residues: CASSVDGTPYNEQFF.

CDR3 coding DNA: TGTGCCTGGAGTGCAGACAGGGTGTATGGCTACACCTTC. Its protein is CAWSADRVYGYTF. The rearrangement links TRBV30 to TRBJ1-2; 7 nucleotides line up with TRBD1. CDR1 is GTSNPN and CDR2 is SVGIG in the germline V gene (reference sequence). The CDR3 is 13 residues long. The V and J ends lost 1 base and 5 bases, in that order; junction bases with no gene match: 4. Full variable domain (missing parts from reference TRBV30 and TRBJ1-2): SQTIHQWPATLVQPVGSPLSLECTVEGTSNPNLYWYRQAAGRGLQLLFYSVGIGQISSEVPQNLSASRPQDRQFILSSKKLLLSDSGFYLCAWSADRVYGYTFGSGTRLTVV.

V and J are TRBV4-1 and TRBJ1-3; D may be TRBD1 (5 bases). V gave up 3 bases and J gave up 2 bases, with 14 bases separating them. The length of the CDR3 is 16 residues. CDR1 and CDR2 (germline): MGHRA, YSYEKL. In nucleotides, the CDR3 is TGCGCCAGCAGCCATTTAAGGGGATTCGCTGGAAACACCATATATTTT. It yields the protein CASSHLRGFAGNTIYF.

This clonotype was detected a few times. The rearrangement links TRBV20-1 to TRBJ1-2; possible D gene TRBD1, 5 bases. V was trimmed by 1 base and J by 4 bases, leaving 16 bases between them. Germline CDR1 DFQATT, CDR2 SNEGSKA (reference sequence). The CDR3 has 15 residues. CDR3 sequence (DNA): TGCAGTGCTAGAGGACAGCTAGACCCTTCCTATGGCTACACCTTC. Translating it yields CSARGQLDPSYGYTF.

This clonotype showed up just a few times. The chain couples TRBV7-3 to TRBJ2-3; 9 nucleotides align to TRBD1. This CDR3 has 15 amino acids. V was clipped by 5 bases and J by 3 bases; unmatched bases: 6. Germline CDR1 is SGHTA and CDR2 is FQGTGA. This CDR3 is CASSDPGQGTDTQYF. The CDR3 bases are TGTGCCAGCAGCGATCCGGGACAGGGAACAGATACGCAGTATTTT. The full variable domain, with the rest looked up from reference TRBV7-3 and TRBJ2-3, is GAGVSQTPSNKVTEKGKYVELRCDPISGHTALYWYRQSLGQGPEFLIYFQGTGAADDSGLPNDRFFAVRPEGSVSTLKIQRTERGDSAVYLCASSDPGQGTDTQYFGPGTRLTVL.